These 9 T cell receptor beta chains were sequenced from one sample in a study of cytomegalovirus exposure and HLA in healthy donors. The PCR employed 60 Vbeta primers together with 13 Jbeta primers. The assay was immunoSEQ multiplex PCR, and TCRdb's table has in-frame clones only and misses some. The sample yields some 95,000 clones, roughly 71% seen once. What was sequenced was PBMCs. The source is a woman in her forties in good health and CMV-seronegative.

In this sample, this clone turned up once. The J gene is TRBJ1-2, the V gene TRBV9; 9 bases align to TRBD1. Germline V CDR1 and CDR2: SGDLS, YYNGEE. Losses at the gene ends were 1 base for V and 8 bases for J; bases not matched to a gene: 3. This CDR3 has 13 amino acids. The CDR3 loop reads CASSVTGGIGYTF. The CDR3 region has the DNA TGTGCCAGCAGCGTAACAGGGGGCATAGGCTACACCTTC.

The chain combines TRBV30 with TRBJ1-1; a weak D match, TRBD1 (6 bases). This CDR3 comprises 15 residues. The germline V gene encodes CDR1 GTSNPN and CDR2 SVGIG (reference sequence). V lost 0 bases to trimming and J lost 4 bases, with 15 bases between them. The CDR3 here is CAWSVSGAVGTEAFF. The CDR3 DNA reads TGTGCCTGGAGTGTTTCAGGGGCAGTTGGCACTGAAGCTTTCTTT.

The chain uses TRBV6-5 and TRBJ1-2; D not resolved. Germline CDR1 MNHEY, CDR2 SVGAGI. The V gene lost 0 bases and the J gene lost 3 bases, with 11 bases spanning the gap. The CDR3 consists of 15 residues. Written as DNA, the CDR3 is TGTGCCAGCAGTTACTCACAGAGTATATACTATGGCTACACCTTC. It translates to CASSYSQSIYYGYTF.

The CDR3, as DNA: TGCGCCAGCAGCCCGAGCGGGGGCCAAGAGACCCAGTACTTC. Translation gives CASSPSGGQETQYF. The chain uses TRBV5-1 and TRBJ2-5, with 8 bases identical to TRBD2. Germline trimming cut 4 bases from V and 1 base from J; bases unmatched to any gene: 3. The CDR3 is 14 residues long. Germline V gives CDR1 SGHRS, CDR2 YFSETQ.

The rearrangement uses TRBV2 and TRBJ1-2; possible D gene TRBD1, 5 bases. V was trimmed by 10 bases and J by 5 bases, leaving 17 bases between them. CDR1 and CDR2 (germline): SNHLY, FYNNEI. This CDR3 is built from 13 residues. The CDR3 sequence: CATFPAGLYGYTF. The CDR3, as DNA: TGTGCCACCTTTCCAGCAGGGCTTTATGGCTACACCTTC.

The rearrangement links TRBV28 to TRBJ1-2; a weak D match, TRBD1 (6 bases). V lost 7 bases to trimming and J lost 8 bases, with 20 bases between them. Germline loops: CDR1 MDHEN, CDR2 SYDVKM. CDR3 length: 14 residues. Here the CDR3 reads CASKGFQGYGGYTF. The DNA of the CDR3 is TGTGCCAGCAAGGGGTTTCAGGGGTATGGAGGCTACACCTTC.

The chain links TRBV18 to TRBJ1-1, with D uncertain. V was shortened by 2 bases and J by 2 bases, with 12 bases between the two germline ends. Germline CDR1 is KGHSH and CDR2 is LQKENI. The CDR3 has 15 residues. CDR3 residues: CASSPGVHQNTEAFF. CDR3 coding DNA: TGTGCCAGCTCACCAGGAGTACATCAAAACACTGAAGCTTTCTTT.

The table lists this clone with many counts. The V call is TRBV7-2, the J call TRBJ1-1, with D possibly being TRBD1 (6 bases). Trimming removed 2 bases from V and 8 bases from J, with 15 bases in between. This CDR3 region has 14 residues. The germline CDR1 and CDR2 sequences are SGHTA and FQGNSA. The CDR3: CASSLILGGLEAFF. DNA for the CDR3: TGTGCCAGCAGCTTAATCTTAGGGGGTCTCGAAGCTTTCTTT.

The rearrangement joins TRBV27 to TRBJ2-1, with 7 bases that match TRBD2. The CDR3 is 15 residues long. Germline assignment: CDR1 MNHEY and CDR2 SMNVEV (reference sequence). Trimming removed 2 bases from V and 4 bases from J; junction bases left unmatched: 5. DNA of the CDR3: TGTGCCAGCAGTTTAGAGCGGGGCCCATACAATGAGCAGTTCTTC. Encoded protein: CASSLERGPYNEQFF.